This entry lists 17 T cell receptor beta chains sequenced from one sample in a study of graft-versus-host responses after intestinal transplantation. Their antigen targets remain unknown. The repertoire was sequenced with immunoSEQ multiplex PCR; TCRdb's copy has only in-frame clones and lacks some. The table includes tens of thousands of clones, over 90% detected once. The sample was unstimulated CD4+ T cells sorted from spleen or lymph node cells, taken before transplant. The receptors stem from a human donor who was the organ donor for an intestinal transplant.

Here the CDR3 DNA reads TGCGCCAGCAGCCAAGATTCGTTTCGGCAGGGAGGAAATAGCTATGGCTACACCTTC. Residues: CASSQDSFRQGGNSYGYTF. J is TRBJ1-2 and V is TRBV4-3; possible D gene TRBD1, 5 bases. The CDR3 sequence is 19 residues long. Germline values: CDR1 LGHNA, CDR2 YSLEER. V was clipped by 0 bases and J by 4 bases, with 24 bases between them.

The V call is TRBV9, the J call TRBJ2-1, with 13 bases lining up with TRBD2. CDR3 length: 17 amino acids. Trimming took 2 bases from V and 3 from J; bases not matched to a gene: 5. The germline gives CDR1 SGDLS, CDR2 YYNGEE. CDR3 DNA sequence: TGTGCCAGCAGCGTTAAGGGACTAGCGGGAATCTACAATGAGCAGTTCTTC. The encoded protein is CASSVKGLAGIYNEQFF.

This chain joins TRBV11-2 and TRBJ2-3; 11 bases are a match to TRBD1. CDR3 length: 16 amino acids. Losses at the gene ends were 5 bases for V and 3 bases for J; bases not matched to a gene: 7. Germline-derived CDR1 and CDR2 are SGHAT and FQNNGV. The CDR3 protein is CASSPQWDRGTDTQYF. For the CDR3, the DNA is TGTGCCAGCAGCCCCCAGTGGGACAGGGGGACAGATACGCAGTATTTT.

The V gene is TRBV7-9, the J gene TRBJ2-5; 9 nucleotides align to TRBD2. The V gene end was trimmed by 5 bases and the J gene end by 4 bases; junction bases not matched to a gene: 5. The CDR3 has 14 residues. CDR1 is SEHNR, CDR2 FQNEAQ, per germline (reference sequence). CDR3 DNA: TGTGCCAGCAGCAAAGCGGGGGGCCGAGAGACCCAGTACTTC. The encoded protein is CASSKAGGRETQYF.

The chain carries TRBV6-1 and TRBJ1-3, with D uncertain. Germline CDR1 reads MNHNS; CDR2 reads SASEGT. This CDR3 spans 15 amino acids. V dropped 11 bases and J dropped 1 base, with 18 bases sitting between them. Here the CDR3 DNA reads TGTGCCCATACCGGGAGGGAGTTATCTGGAAACACCATATATTTT. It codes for CAHTGRELSGNTIYF.

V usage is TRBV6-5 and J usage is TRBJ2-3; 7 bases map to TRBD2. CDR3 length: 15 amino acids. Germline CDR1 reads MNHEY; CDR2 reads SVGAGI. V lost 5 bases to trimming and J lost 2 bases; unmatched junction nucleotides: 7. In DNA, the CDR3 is TGTGCCAGCAGTACGAGCGGGGTGAACACAGATACGCAGTATTTT. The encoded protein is CASSTSGVNTDTQYF.

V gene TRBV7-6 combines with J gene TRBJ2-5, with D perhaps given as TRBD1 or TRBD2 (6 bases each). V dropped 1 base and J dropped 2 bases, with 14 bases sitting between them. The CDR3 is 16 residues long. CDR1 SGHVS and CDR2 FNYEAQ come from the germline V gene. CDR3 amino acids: CASSLVGGLTQETQYF. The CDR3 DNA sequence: TGTGCCAGCAGCTTAGTGGGGGGCTTAACGCAAGAGACCCAGTACTTC.

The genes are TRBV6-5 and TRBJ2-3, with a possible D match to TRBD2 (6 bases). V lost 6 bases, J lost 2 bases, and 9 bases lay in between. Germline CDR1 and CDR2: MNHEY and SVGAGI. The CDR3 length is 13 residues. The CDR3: CASRRDFTDTQYF. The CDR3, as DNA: TGTGCCAGCAGGAGGGACTTCACAGATACGCAGTATTTT.

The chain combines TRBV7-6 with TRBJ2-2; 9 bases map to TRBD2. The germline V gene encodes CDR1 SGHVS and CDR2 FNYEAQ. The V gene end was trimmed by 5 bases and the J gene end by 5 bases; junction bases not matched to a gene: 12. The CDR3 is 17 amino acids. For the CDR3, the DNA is TGTGCCAGCAGCCCGCGCCGTGCGGGGGGGACTACCGGGGAGCTGTTTTTT. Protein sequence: CASSPRRAGGTTGELFF.

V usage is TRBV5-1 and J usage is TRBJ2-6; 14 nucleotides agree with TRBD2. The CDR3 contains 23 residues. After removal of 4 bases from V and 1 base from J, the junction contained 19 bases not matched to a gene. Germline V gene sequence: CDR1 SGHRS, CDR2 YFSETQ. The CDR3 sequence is CASSLSWRTGGLAGGSGANVLTF. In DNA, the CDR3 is TGCGCCAGCAGCCTGAGCTGGCGGACGGGAGGACTAGCGGGGGGTTCTGGGGCCAACGTCCTGACTTTC.

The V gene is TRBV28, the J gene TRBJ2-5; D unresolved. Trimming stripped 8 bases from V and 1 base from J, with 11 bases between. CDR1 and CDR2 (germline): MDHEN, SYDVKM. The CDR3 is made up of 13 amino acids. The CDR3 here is CASSRASQETQYF. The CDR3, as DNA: TGTGCCAGCTCTCGGGCGTCCCAAGAGACCCAGTACTTC.

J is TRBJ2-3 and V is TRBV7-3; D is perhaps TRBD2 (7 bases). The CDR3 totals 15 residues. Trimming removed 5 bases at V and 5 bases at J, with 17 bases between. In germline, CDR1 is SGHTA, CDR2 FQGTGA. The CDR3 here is CASSPGRGAIDTQYF. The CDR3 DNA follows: TGTGCCAGCAGCCCGGGGAGGGGGGCGATAGATACGCAGTATTTT.

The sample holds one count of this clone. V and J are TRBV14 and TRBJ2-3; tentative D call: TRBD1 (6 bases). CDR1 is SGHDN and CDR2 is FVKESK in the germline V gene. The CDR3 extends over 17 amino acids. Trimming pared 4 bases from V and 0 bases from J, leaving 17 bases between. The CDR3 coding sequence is TGTGCCAGCAGCCGCCAAGGGGCAGGGGCTAGCACAGATACGCAGTATTTT. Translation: CASSRQGAGASTDTQYF.

DNA of the CDR3: TGCGCCAGCAGCAGGGCTGGAAACACCATATATTTT. Residues: CASSRAGNTIYF. This sequence joins TRBV10-2 and TRBJ1-3; a possible D gene is TRBD1 (5 bases). This CDR3 region has 12 residues. The germline V gene encodes CDR1 WSHSY and CDR2 SAAADI. V lost 6 bases, J lost 2 bases, and 5 bases lay in between.

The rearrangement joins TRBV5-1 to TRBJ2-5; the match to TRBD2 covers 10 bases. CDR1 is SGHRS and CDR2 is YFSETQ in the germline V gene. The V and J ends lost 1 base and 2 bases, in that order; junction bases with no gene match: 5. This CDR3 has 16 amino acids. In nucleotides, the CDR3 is TGCGCCAGCAGCTTGAGTACTAGCGGGACACAAGAGACCCAGTACTTC. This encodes CASSLSTSGTQETQYF.

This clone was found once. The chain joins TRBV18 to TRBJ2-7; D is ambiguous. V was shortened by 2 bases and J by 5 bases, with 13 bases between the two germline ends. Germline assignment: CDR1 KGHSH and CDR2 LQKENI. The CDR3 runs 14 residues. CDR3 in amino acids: CASSPLMDWHEQYF. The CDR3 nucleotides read TGTGCCAGCTCACCATTAATGGATTGGCACGAGCAGTACTTC.

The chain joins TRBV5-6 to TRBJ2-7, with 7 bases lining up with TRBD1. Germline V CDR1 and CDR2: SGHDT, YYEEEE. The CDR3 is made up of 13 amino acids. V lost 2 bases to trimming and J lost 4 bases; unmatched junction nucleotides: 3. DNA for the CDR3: TGTGCCAGCAGCTTTAGGGGGCAGTACGAGCAGTACTTC. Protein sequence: CASSFRGQYEQYF.